The 11 T cell receptor beta chains given below trace back to one sample, sequenced in a study of blood T cell repertoires in COVID-19. The method was immunoSEQ multiplex PCR; TCRdb's version includes in-frame clones alone and lacks a portion of them. The table lists about 130,000 clones, roughly 90% of them singletons. Source material: PBMCs or T cells enriched from blood (not recorded which). The source is a woman between 45 and 65 years old who had recovered from COVID-19.

The chain recombines TRBV6-5 with TRBJ2-7; maybe TRBD1 (5 bases). This CDR3 region has 14 residues. V was pared by 10 bases and J by 3 bases, with 19 bases between. In germline, CDR1 is MNHEY, CDR2 SVGAGI. The CDR3 loop is CATRTPRQFYEQYF. The CDR3 region has the DNA TGTGCCACCCGAACCCCGCGACAGTTCTACGAGCAGTACTTC.

This clone has just one count. This rearrangement joins TRBV27 to TRBJ1-6, with D unclear. The CDR3 consists of 15 residues. Germline values: CDR1 MNHEY, CDR2 SMNVEV (reference sequence). The V and J ends lost 5 bases and 0 bases respectively, with 8 bases between them. CDR3 in amino acids: CASSDSSSYNSPLHF. CDR3 nucleotide sequence: TGTGCCAGCAGTGATAGTAGCTCCTATAATTCACCCCTCCACTTT.

The rearrangement links TRBV3-1 (or the pseudogene TRBV3-2) to TRBJ2-7; D perhaps matches TRBD2 (5 bases). V lost 8 bases and J lost 3, with 17 bases in between. From germline, CDR1 is LGHDT and CDR2 YNNKEL (reference sequence). CDR3 size: 14 residues. This CDR3 is CASLRVEIYYEQYF. The CDR3 region has the DNA TGTGCCAGCTTGAGGGTCGAGATTTACTACGAGCAGTACTTC.

V gene TRBV27 combines with J gene TRBJ2-1; 7 nucleotides agree with TRBD2. After removal of 5 bases from V and 4 bases from J, the junction contained 11 bases not matched to a gene. This CDR3 region has 16 residues. Germline loops: CDR1 MNHEY, CDR2 SMNVEV (reference sequence). The CDR3 spells CASSDTAGDFYNEQFF. The DNA of the CDR3 is TGTGCCAGCAGTGATACGGCGGGAGACTTTTACAATGAGCAGTTCTTC.

V is TRBV19 and J is TRBJ2-1; TRBD2 matches 10 bases. The germline V gene has CDR1 LNHDA and CDR2 SQIVND (reference sequence). V lost 5 bases and J lost 8; bases outside the gene matches: 9. The CDR3 runs 15 residues. The CDR3 region has the DNA TGTGCCAGTAGTCCCAAGCGGGGGGGCTGGGATGAGCAGTTCTTC. Translated: CASSPKRGGWDEQFF. The full variable domain, rest sourced from reference TRBV19 and TRBJ2-1, is DGGITQSPKYLFRKEGQNVTLSCEQNLNHDAMYWYRQDPGQGLRLIYYSQIVNDFQKGDIAEGYSVSREKKESFPLTVTSAQKNPTAFYLCASSPKRGGWDEQFFGPGTRLTVL.

The chain combines TRBV14 with TRBJ2-5; no definite D call. The CDR3 has 11 residues. From germline, CDR1 is SGHDN and CDR2 FVKESK. V lost 3 bases and J 5 bases, leaving 4 bases between the germline ends. The CDR3 DNA sequence: TGTGCCAGCAGCCACTTGGAGACCCAGTACTTC. Translated: CASSHLETQYF.

The CDR3 spells CASRQTQGPSYEQYF. As DNA, the CDR3 is TGCGCCAGCAGGCAAACACAGGGACCCTCCTACGAGCAGTACTTC. This chain joins TRBV4-3 and TRBJ2-7; the D gene is possibly TRBD1 (6 bases). Germline V gene data show CDR1 as LGHNA and CDR2 as YSLEER. This CDR3 is built from 15 residues. V was pared by 6 bases and J by 0 bases, with 15 bases between.

This clone was seen more than once but under ten times. The CDR3 protein is CAWSVLRSGRTEAFF. As DNA, the CDR3 is TGTGCCTGGAGTGTACTTCGGTCAGGGAGGACTGAAGCTTTCTTT. This sequence joins TRBV30 and TRBJ1-1; the D gene is possibly TRBD1 (5 bases). V was pared by 0 bases and J by 5 bases, with 16 bases between. The germline gives CDR1 GTSNPN, CDR2 SVGIG (reference sequence). The CDR3 loop spans 15 amino acids.

In this sample, this clone turned up once. The chain is built from TRBV4-3 and TRBJ1-1, with D perhaps matching TRBD1 (5 bases). This CDR3 comprises 13 residues. V shed 8 bases and J shed 0 bases, with 10 bases lying between them. CDR1 LGHNA and CDR2 YSLEER come from the germline V gene. The CDR3 coding sequence is TGCGCCAGCCAAGGGGTTATGAACACTGAAGCTTTCTTT. Translated: CASQGVMNTEAFF.

The chain carries TRBV9 and TRBJ1-6; 11 bases match TRBD1. V trimming: 7 bases; J trimming: 9 bases; junction bases outside the gene matches: 6. The CDR3 runs 14 residues. Germline V gene sequence: CDR1 SGDLS, CDR2 YYNGEE. For the CDR3, the DNA is TGTGCCAGCCAATACGGGACAGGGGGTTCACCCCTCCACTTT. Its translation: CASQYGTGGSPLHF.

V is TRBV7-6 and J is TRBJ2-3, with 8 nucleotides matching TRBD1. The CDR3 totals 14 residues. J was trimmed by 5 bases and V by 3 bases; bases with no gene match: 4. In germline, CDR1 is SGHVS, CDR2 FNYEAQ. The CDR3: CASSLATGGDTQYF. The CDR3, as DNA: TGTGCCAGCAGCTTGGCCACAGGGGGAGATACGCAGTATTTT.